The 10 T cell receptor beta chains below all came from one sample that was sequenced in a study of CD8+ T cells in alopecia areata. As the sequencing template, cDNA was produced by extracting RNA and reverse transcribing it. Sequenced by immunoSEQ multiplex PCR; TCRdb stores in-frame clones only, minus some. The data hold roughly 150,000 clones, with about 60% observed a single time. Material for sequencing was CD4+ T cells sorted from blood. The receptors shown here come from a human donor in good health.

The DNA of the CDR3 is TGTGCCAGCAGCTTAGATCACTACGAGCAGTACTTC. This encodes CASSLDHYEQYF. This sequence joins TRBV7-2 and TRBJ2-7; D unresolved. Germline CDR1 SGHTA, CDR2 FQGNSA. The germline V and J ends were trimmed by 1 base and 3 bases, with 4 bases remaining between them. This CDR3 has 12 residues.

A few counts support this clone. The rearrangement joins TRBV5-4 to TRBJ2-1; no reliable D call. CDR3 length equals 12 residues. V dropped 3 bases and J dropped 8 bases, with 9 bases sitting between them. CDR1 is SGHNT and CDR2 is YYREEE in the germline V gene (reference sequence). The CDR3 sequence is CASSYLSDEQFF. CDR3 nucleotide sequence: TGTGCCAGCAGCTACCTTTCCGATGAGCAGTTCTTC. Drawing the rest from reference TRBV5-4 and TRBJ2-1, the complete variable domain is ETGVTQSPTHLIKTRGQQVTLRCSSQSGHNTVSWYQQALGQGPQFIFQYYREEENGRGNFPPRFSGLQFPNYSSELNVNALELDDSALYLCASSYLSDEQFFGPGTRLTVL.

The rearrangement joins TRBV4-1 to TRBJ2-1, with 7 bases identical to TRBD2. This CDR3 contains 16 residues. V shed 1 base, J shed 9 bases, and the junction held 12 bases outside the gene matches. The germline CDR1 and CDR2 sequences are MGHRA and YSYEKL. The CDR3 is CASSQALAVSTGEQFF. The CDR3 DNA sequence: TGCGCCAGCAGCCAAGCCCTAGCGGTTTCCACAGGTGAGCAGTTCTTC.

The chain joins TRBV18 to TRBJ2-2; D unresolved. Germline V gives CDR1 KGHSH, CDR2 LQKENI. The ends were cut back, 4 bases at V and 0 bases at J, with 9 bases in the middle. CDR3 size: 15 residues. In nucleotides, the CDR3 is TGTGCCAGCTCACTAACAGATTCGAACACCGGGGAGCTGTTTTTT. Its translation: CASSLTDSNTGELFF.

CDR3 DNA sequence: TGTGCCAGCAGCTCCTCCCCACGGTCCAACAATGAGCAGTTCTTC. It translates to CASSSSPRSNNEQFF. The chain carries TRBV11-2 and TRBJ2-1; no firm D call. V shed 4 bases and J shed 5 bases, with 15 bases lying between them. Germline assignment: CDR1 SGHAT and CDR2 FQNNGV. The CDR3 is 15 amino acids.

In DNA, the CDR3 is TGCGCCAGCAGCCCTCGGACTCTTCAGCAGCCCCAGCATTTT. Its protein product is CASSPRTLQQPQHF. The chain has TRBV10-2 and TRBJ1-5; D unresolved. Germline V CDR1 and CDR2: WSHSY, SAAADI. The V end lost 6 bases, the J end lost 7 bases, and 16 bases lay between the germline ends. CDR3 size: 14 residues.

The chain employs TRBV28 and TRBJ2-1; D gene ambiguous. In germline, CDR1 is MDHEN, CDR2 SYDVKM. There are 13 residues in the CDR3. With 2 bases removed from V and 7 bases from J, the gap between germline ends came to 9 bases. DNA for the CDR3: TGTGCCAGCAGTTTAGACGTCAGGAATGAGCAGTTCTTC. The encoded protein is CASSLDVRNEQFF.

CDR3 in amino acids: CAWSVELETQYF. The CDR3 DNA reads as TGTGCCTGGAGTGTAGAGCTGGAGACCCAGTACTTC. This sequence joins TRBV30 and TRBJ2-5; D not resolved. The V gene's germline CDR1 is GTSNPN and CDR2 SVGIG (reference sequence). Trimming cost V 0 bases and J 5 bases, with 7 bases left between them. CDR3 size: 12 residues.

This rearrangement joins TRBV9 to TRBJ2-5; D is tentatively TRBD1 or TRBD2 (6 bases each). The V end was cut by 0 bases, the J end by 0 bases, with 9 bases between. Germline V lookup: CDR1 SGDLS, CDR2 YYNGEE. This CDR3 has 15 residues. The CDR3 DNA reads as TGTGCCAGCAGCGTAGGAGGGGGGTACCAAGAGACCCAGTACTTC. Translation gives CASSVGGGYQETQYF.

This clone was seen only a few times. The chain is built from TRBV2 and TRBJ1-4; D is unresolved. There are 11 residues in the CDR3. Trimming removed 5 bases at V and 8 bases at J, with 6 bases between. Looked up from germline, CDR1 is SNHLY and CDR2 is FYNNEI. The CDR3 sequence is CASSWNEKLFF. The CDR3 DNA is TGTGCCAGCAGTTGGAACGAAAAACTGTTTTTT.